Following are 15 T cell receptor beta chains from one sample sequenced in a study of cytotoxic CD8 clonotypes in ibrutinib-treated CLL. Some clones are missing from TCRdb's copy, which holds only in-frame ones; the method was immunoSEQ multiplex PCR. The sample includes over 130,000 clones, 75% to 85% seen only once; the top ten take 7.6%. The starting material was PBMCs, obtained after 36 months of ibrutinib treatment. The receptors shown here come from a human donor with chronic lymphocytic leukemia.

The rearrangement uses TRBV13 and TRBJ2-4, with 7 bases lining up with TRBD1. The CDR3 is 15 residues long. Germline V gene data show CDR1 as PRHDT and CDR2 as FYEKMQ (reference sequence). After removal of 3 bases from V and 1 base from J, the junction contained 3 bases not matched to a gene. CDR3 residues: CASSFYRGAKNIQYF. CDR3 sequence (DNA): TGTGCCAGCAGCTTTTACAGGGGTGCCAAAAACATTCAGTACTTC.

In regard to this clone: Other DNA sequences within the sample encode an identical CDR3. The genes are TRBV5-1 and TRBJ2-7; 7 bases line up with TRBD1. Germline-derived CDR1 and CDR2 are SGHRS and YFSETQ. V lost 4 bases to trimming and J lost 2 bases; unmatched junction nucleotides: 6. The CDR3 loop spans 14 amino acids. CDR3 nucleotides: TGCGCCAGCAGCCCTCAGACAGGGACCTACGAGCAGTACTTC. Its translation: CASSPQTGTYEQYF. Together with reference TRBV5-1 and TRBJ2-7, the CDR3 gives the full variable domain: KAGVTQTPRYLIKTRGQQVTLSCSPISGHRSVSWYQQTPGQGLQFLFEYFSETQRNKGNFPGRFSGRQFSNSRSEMNVSTLELGDSALYLCASSPQTGTYEQYFGPGTRLTVT.

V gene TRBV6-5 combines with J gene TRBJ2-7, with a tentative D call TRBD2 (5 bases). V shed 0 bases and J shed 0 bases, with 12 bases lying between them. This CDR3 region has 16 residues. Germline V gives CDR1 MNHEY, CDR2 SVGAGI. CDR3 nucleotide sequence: TGTGCCAGCAGTTACTCGAAGCGGAGGAGCTCCTACGAGCAGTACTTC. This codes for CASSYSKRRSSYEQYF.

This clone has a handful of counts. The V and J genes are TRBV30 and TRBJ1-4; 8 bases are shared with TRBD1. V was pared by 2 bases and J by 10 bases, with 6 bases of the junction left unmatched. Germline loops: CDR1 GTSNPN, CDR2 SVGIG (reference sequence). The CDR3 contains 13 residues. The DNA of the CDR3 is TGTGCCTGGAGTAATGGACAGGGTCGAAAACTGTTTTTT. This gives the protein CAWSNGQGRKLFF.

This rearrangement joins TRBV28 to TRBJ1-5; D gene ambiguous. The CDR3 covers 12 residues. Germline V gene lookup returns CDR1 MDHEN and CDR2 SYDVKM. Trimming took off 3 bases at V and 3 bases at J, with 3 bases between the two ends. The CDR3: CASSLDNQPQHF. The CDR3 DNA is TGTGCCAGCAGTTTGGACAATCAGCCCCAGCATTTT.

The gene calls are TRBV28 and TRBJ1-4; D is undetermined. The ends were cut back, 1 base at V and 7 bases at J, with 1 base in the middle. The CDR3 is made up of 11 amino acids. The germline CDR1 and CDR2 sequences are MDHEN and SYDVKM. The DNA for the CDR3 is TGTGCCAGCAGTTTATTTGAAAAACTGTTTTTT. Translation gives CASSLFEKLFF. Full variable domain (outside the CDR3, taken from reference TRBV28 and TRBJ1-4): DVKVTQSSRYLVKRTGEKVFLECVQDMDHENMFWYRQDPGLGLRLIYFSYDVKMKEKGDIPEGYSVSREKKERFSLILESASTNQTSMYLCASSLFEKLFFGSGTQLSVL.

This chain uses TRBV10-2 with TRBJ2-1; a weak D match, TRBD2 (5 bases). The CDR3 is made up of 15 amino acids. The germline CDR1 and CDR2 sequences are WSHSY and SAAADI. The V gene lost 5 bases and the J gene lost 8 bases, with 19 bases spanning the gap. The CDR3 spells CASSPRPGAGYEQFF. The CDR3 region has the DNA TGCGCCAGCAGTCCTCGGCCTGGCGCGGGTTATGAGCAGTTCTTC.

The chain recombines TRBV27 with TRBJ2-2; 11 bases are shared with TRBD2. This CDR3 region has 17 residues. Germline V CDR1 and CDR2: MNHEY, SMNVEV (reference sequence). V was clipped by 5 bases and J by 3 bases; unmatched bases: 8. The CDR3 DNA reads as TGTGCCAGCAGTCAAAATCTAGCGGGAGGCTACACCGGGGAGCTGTTTTTT. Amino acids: CASSQNLAGGYTGELFF.

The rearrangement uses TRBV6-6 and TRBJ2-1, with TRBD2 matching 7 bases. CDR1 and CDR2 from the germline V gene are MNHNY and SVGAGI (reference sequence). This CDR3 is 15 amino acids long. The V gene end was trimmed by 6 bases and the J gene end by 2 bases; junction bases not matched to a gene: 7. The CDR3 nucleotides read TGTGCCAGCAGACAAAGCGGGGTGACCTACAATGAGCAGTTCTTC. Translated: CASRQSGVTYNEQFF.

This chain's CDR3 is CASRNQGAQANYGYTF. The CDR3 nucleotides are TGTGCCAGCAGGAACCAGGGGGCGCAAGCTAACTATGGCTACACCTTC. This chain uses TRBV28 with TRBJ1-2, with 8 bases lining up with TRBD1. This CDR3 has 16 amino acids. Trimming cost V 6 bases and J 0 bases; bases outside gene matches: 9. Germline V lookup: CDR1 MDHEN, CDR2 SYDVKM.

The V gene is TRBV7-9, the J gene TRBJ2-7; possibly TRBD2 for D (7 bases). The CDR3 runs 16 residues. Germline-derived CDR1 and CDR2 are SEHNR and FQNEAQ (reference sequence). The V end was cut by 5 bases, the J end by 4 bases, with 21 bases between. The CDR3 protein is CASSPVGGRYSYEQYF. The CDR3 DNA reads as TGTGCCAGCAGCCCCGTGGGGGGGCGATATTCGTACGAGCAGTACTTC.

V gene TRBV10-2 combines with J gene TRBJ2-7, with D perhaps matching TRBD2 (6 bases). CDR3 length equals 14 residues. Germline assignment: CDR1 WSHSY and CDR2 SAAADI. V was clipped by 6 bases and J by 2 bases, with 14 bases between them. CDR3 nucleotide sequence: TGCGCCAGCAGGACGTGGTCGGGAGCCTACGAGCAGTACTTC. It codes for CASRTWSGAYEQYF.

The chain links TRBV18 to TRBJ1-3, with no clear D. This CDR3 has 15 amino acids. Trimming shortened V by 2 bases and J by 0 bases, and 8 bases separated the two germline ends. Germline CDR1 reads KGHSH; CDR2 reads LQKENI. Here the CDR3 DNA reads TGTGCCAGCTCACCATCAGTCGGCTCTGGAAACACCATATATTTT. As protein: CASSPSVGSGNTIYF.

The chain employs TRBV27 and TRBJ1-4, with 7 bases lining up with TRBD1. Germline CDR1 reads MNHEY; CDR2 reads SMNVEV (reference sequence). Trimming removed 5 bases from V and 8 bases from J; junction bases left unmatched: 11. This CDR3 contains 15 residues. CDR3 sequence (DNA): TGTGCCAGCAGTACCACAGGGGTCGGAATAGAAAAACTGTTTTTT. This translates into CASSTTGVGIEKLFF.

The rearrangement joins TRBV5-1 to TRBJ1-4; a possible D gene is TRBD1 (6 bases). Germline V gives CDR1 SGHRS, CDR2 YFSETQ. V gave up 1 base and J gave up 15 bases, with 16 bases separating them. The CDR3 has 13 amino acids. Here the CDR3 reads CASSLRGQTRLFF. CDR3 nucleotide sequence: TGCGCCAGCAGCTTGCGGGGGCAGACACGCTTGTTTTTT.